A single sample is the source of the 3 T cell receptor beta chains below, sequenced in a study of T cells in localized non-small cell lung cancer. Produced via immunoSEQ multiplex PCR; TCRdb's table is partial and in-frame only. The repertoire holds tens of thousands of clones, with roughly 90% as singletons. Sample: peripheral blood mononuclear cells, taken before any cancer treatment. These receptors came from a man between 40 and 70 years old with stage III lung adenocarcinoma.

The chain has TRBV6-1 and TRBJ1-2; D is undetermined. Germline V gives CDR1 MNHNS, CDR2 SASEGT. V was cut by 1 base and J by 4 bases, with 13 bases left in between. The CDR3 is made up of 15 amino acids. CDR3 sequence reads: CASSEDRTTFYGYTF. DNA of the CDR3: TGTGCCAGCAGTGAAGACCGGACCACCTTCTATGGCTACACCTTC.

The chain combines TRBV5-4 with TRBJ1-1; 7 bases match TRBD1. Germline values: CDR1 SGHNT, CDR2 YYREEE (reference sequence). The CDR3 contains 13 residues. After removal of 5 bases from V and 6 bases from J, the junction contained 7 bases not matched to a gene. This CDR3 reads CASRTTGVAEAFF. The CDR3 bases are TGTGCCAGCAGAACTACAGGGGTGGCTGAAGCTTTCTTT.

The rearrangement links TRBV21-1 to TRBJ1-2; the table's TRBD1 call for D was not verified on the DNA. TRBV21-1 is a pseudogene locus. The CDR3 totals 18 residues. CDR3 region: CASSTLEDRGPKNYGYTF. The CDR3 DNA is TGTGCCAGCAGCACCCTAGAAGACAGGGGGCCGAAAAACTATGGCTACACCTTC.